One sample yielded the 29 T cell receptor beta chains listed below, sequenced in a study of T cells after yellow fever vaccination. Via MiXCR, TCRdb re-called the 5' RACE reads, giving one row per CDR3 protein. The table includes some 550,000 distinct CDR3 sequences, 15% to 20% detected once. The specimen comprised PBMCs, sampled 15 days after the yellow fever booster vaccination. The receptors here all came from a man aged 30 to 39 who received the YFV17D yellow fever vaccine.

This clonotype was found a few times. This chain connects TRBV6-1 to TRBJ2-3; 10 positions match TRBD2. The CDR3 runs 19 residues. The germline gives CDR1 MNHNS, CDR2 SASEGT. With 7 bases clipped from V and 4 bases from J, the junction kept 20 bases outside the gene matches. This CDR3 is CASNDRSGRAGCGADTQYF. The CDR3 DNA is TGTGCCAGCAACGATCGGAGCGGGAGGGCCGGTTGTGGGGCAGATACGCAGTATTTT.

V and J are TRBV7-2 and TRBJ2-5, with D perhaps assigned TRBD1 or TRBD2 (5 bases each). Per germline, CDR1 SGHTA and CDR2 FQGNSA. The V end was cut by 4 bases, the J end by 0 bases, with 9 bases between. This CDR3 has 14 amino acids. The CDR3 region has the DNA TGTGCCAGCAGCTCCGGGACGCACCAAGAGACCCAGTACTTC. This translates into CASSSGTHQETQYF.

V and J are TRBV12-3 or TRBV12-4 and TRBJ1-1; the D is unclear. The CDR3 covers 12 residues. V was shortened by 7 bases and J by 6 bases, with 12 bases between the two germline ends. DNA for the CDR3: TGTGCCAGCACCGTATGGGGTCCTGAAGCTTTCTTT. Its protein is CASTVWGPEAFF.

The chain carries TRBV11-2 and TRBJ2-7; D remains ambiguous. The V end was cut by 1 base, the J end by 2 bases, with 9 bases between. Looked up from germline, CDR1 is SGHAT and CDR2 is FQNNGV. The CDR3 has 14 residues. CDR3 bases: TGTGCCAGCAGCTTAGCTTCGGAAGCCTACGAGCAGTACTTC. It specifies CASSLASEAYEQYF. Together with reference TRBV11-2 and TRBJ2-7, the CDR3 gives the full variable domain: EAGVAQSPRYKIIEKRQSVAFWCNPISGHATLYWYQQILGQGPKLLIQFQNNGVVDDSQLPKDRFSAERLKGVDSTLKIQPAKLEDSAVYLCASSLASEAYEQYFGPGTRLTVT.

The chain joins TRBV28 to TRBJ2-7; 10 bases map to TRBD1. Germline loops: CDR1 MDHEN, CDR2 SYDVKM. Losses at the gene ends were 7 bases for V and 9 bases for J; bases not matched to a gene: 6. The CDR3 sequence is 12 residues long. In nucleotides, the CDR3 is TGTGCCAGCAAGACAGGGGGCGAAGGGCAGTACTTC. Translation gives CASKTGGEGQYF.

CDR3 region: CASRPRDYGGDTQYF. DNA of the CDR3: TGCGCCAGCCGCCCCCGGGACTATGGGGGAGATACGCAGTATTTT. The chain recombines TRBV5-1 with TRBJ2-3, with 7 bases identical to TRBD2. The CDR3 loop spans 15 amino acids. From germline, CDR1 is SGHRS and CDR2 YFSETQ. V lost 7 bases, J lost 5 bases, and 13 bases stayed unmatched.

This clonotype was counted ten times or more. V and J are TRBV12-3 or TRBV12-4 and TRBJ1-3; no clear D. This CDR3 is 14 amino acids long. Trimming shortened V by 5 bases and J by 1 base, and 9 bases separated the two germline ends. CDR3 region: CASSPGSSGNTIYF. The CDR3 DNA follows: TGTGCCAGCAGTCCCGGGAGTTCTGGAAACACCATATATTTT.

The chain links TRBV20-1 to TRBJ2-1; 9 bases map to TRBD2. The germline CDR1 and CDR2 sequences are DFQATT and SNEGSKA (reference sequence). Unmatched junction bases numbered 7, after V lost 3 bases and J lost 4 bases. The CDR3 is 15 amino acids. The CDR3 spells CSARGGLAPYNEQFF. The CDR3 nucleotides read TGCAGTGCTAGGGGCGGACTAGCGCCTTACAATGAGCAGTTCTTC.

V usage is TRBV11-2 and J usage is TRBJ2-2; D uncertain. CDR3 length equals 16 residues. Germline values: CDR1 SGHAT, CDR2 FQNNGV. V was pared by 6 bases and J by 5 bases, with 19 bases between. The CDR3 loop is CASSFTTGLGTGELFF. CDR3 bases: TGTGCCAGCAGTTTCACGACCGGCCTAGGGACCGGGGAGCTGTTTTTT.

This clonotype has more than one count but fewer than ten. V gene TRBV20-1 combines with J gene TRBJ2-1; 11 nucleotides agree with TRBD2. CDR1 DFQATT and CDR2 SNEGSKA come from the germline V gene (reference sequence). V gave up 0 bases and J gave up 7 bases; unmatched junction bases: 5. CDR3 length equals 15 residues. The CDR3 protein is CSAREGTSGFNEQFF. The CDR3 DNA follows: TGCAGTGCTAGAGAAGGGACTAGCGGATTTAATGAGCAGTTCTTC.

This sequence joins TRBV10-3 and TRBJ1-1; D is undetermined. The CDR3 spans 13 residues. Germline V CDR1 and CDR2: ENHRY, SYGVKD. V was clipped by 0 bases and J by 7 bases, with 9 bases between them. DNA for the CDR3: TGTGCCATCAGTGAGTCGCAAGGCTTTGAAGCTTTCTTT. This encodes CAISESQGFEAFF.

The rearrangement joins TRBV11-2 to TRBJ2-7, with 8 bases matching TRBD1. CDR3 length equals 16 residues. Per germline, CDR1 SGHAT and CDR2 FQNNGV. Losses at the gene ends were 4 bases for V and 0 bases for J; bases not matched to a gene: 8. Written as DNA, the CDR3 is TGTGCCAGCAGCTCGTGGACAGGGTCGAGCTCCTACGAGCAGTACTTC. Residues: CASSSWTGSSSYEQYF.

Ten or more counts support this clonotype. The chain is built from TRBV10-3 and TRBJ1-5; TRBD1 is a possible D gene (6 bases). CDR1 is ENHRY and CDR2 is SYGVKD in the germline V gene. V lost 4 bases to trimming and J lost 6 bases, with 19 bases between them. This CDR3 contains 16 residues. CDR3 nucleotides: TGTGCCATCAGTGGAACAGGGTCTCCAGGAGGTCAGCCCCAGCATTTT. This encodes CAISGTGSPGGQPQHF.

The chain recombines TRBV7-8 with TRBJ2-3; D not resolved. Germline loops: CDR1 SGHVS, CDR2 FQNEAQ. V lost 4 bases to trimming and J lost 2 bases, with 13 bases between them. The CDR3 is 15 residues long. CDR3 sequence (DNA): TGTGCCAGCAGCTCCCGTGCCAGACCCACAGATACGCAGTATTTT. As protein: CASSSRARPTDTQYF.

This clonotype was recorded a few times. The rearrangement uses TRBV7-9 and TRBJ2-1; 9 bases fit TRBD1. The CDR3 covers 16 residues. Germline values: CDR1 SEHNR, CDR2 FQNEAQ (reference sequence). J gave up 1 base and V 7 bases, and 8 bases lay outside the gene matches. CDR3 amino acids: CASNSGTGSSYNEQFF. In DNA, the CDR3 is TGTGCCAGCAACTCCGGGACAGGGAGTTCCTACAATGAGCAGTTCTTC.

This clonotype occurred a few times. J is TRBJ2-7 and V is TRBV28; the D is unclear. In germline, CDR1 is MDHEN, CDR2 SYDVKM. The V gene lost 8 bases and the J gene lost 4 bases, with 9 bases spanning the gap. The CDR3 extends over 11 amino acids. CDR3 DNA: TGTGCCAGCCGCTCCATGTACGAGCAGTACTTC. It is translated as CASRSMYEQYF.

The chain couples TRBV20-1 to TRBJ2-5; D unresolved. Between the trimmed V and J ends, which lost 7 bases and 1 base, there was a span of 16 bases. The CDR3 totals 14 residues. CDR1 and CDR2 from the germline V gene are DFQATT and SNEGSKA (reference sequence). CDR3: CSDDGGRIQETQYF. The CDR3 DNA sequence: TGCAGTGATGACGGCGGAAGAATCCAAGAGACCCAGTACTTC.

This clonotype was seen a few times. V and J are TRBV20-1 and TRBJ2-1; the match to TRBD2 covers 11 bases. After removal of 2 bases from V and 2 bases from J, the junction contained 5 bases not matched to a gene. Looked up from germline, CDR1 is DFQATT and CDR2 is SNEGSKA (reference sequence). This CDR3 spans 16 amino acids. The CDR3 loop reads CSARLLLAGAYNEQFF. CDR3 in DNA: TGCAGTGCTAGACTTCTACTAGCGGGAGCCTACAATGAGCAGTTCTTC.

The rearrangement joins TRBV7-3 to TRBJ2-1; 10 bases fit TRBD2. V gave up 2 bases and J gave up 7 bases; unmatched junction bases: 2. The germline CDR1 and CDR2 sequences are SGHTA and FQGTGA. This CDR3 contains 14 residues. Written as DNA, the CDR3 is TGTGCCAGCAGCTTAGCTAGCGGGAGTAATGAGCAGTTCTTC. The encoded protein is CASSLASGSNEQFF.

The CDR3 bases are TGCGCCAGCAGCCAAGATCTGGGACAGGGGGGAGCGGGAGGATGGACAGATACGCAGTATTTT. As protein: CASSQDLGQGGAGGWTDTQYF. The chain has TRBV4-1 and TRBJ2-3; 11 bases are a match to TRBD1. CDR1 MGHRA and CDR2 YSYEKL come from the germline V gene. This CDR3 spans 21 amino acids. Trimming removed 0 bases from V and 3 bases from J; junction bases left unmatched: 17.

This clonotype has more than one count but fewer than ten. This rearrangement joins TRBV14 to TRBJ2-3, with no clear D. The germline V and J ends were trimmed by 0 bases and 4 bases, with 5 bases remaining between them. CDR1 and CDR2 from the germline V gene are SGHDN and FVKESK. The CDR3 consists of 13 residues. CDR3 sequence reads: CASSQDSSDTQYF. In nucleotides, the CDR3 is TGTGCCAGCAGCCAAGACAGTTCAGATACGCAGTATTTT.

This clonotype was found many times. The chain uses TRBV20-1 and TRBJ1-2; a weak D match, TRBD1 (5 bases). This CDR3 has 13 residues. Per germline, CDR1 DFQATT and CDR2 SNEGSKA (reference sequence). CDR3 nucleotide sequence: TGCACTCCCGGGGCCACCTCCGGGGATGGCTACACCTTC. Protein sequence: CTPGATSGDGYTF.

The rearrangement links TRBV19 to TRBJ1-6; D gene unclear. The CDR3 covers 14 residues. Per the germline V gene, CDR1 is LNHDA and CDR2 is SQIVND (reference sequence). Trimming cost V 7 bases and J 10 bases, with 17 bases left between them. In DNA, the CDR3 is TGTGCCAGTAATAGTGCGCCCGGCGAATCACCCCTCCACTTT. It translates to CASNSAPGESPLHF. Full variable domain (missing parts from reference TRBV19 and TRBJ1-6): DGGITQSPKYLFRKEGQNVTLSCEQNLNHDAMYWYRQDPGQGLRLIYYSQIVNDFQKGDIAEGYSVSREKKESFPLTVTSAQKNPTAFYLCASNSAPGESPLHFGNGTRLTVT.

In its sample, this clonotype was seen a few times. J is TRBJ2-5 and V is TRBV14, with D possibly TRBD1 on 5 matching bases. The V gene lost 2 bases and the J gene lost 5 bases, with 18 bases spanning the gap. Germline V gene lookup returns CDR1 SGHDN and CDR2 FVKESK. This CDR3 is 16 amino acids long. The CDR3 spells CASSQRQMISVETQYF. The CDR3 DNA follows: TGTGCCAGCAGCCAACGACAGATGATCAGTGTGGAGACCCAGTACTTC. Combining the CDR3 with reference TRBV14 and TRBJ2-5 gives the whole variable domain EAGVTQFPSHSVIEKGQTVTLRCDPISGHDNLYWYRRVMGKEIKFLLHFVKESKQDESGMPNNRFLAERTGGTYSTLKVQPAELEDSGVYFCASSQRQMISVETQYFGPGTRLLVL.

The chain combines TRBV11-3 with TRBJ1-2, with 8 bases fitting TRBD1. Trimming cost V 6 bases and J 7 bases; bases outside gene matches: 7. The CDR3 length is 13 residues. Germline CDR1 SGHNT, CDR2 YENEEA. CDR3 DNA sequence: TGTGCCAGCAGTCGAACAGGGGGGACTGGCTACACCTTC. This encodes CASSRTGGTGYTF.

This clonotype was detected a few times. V gene TRBV6-2 or TRBV6-3 combines with J gene TRBJ2-1, with no clear D. The germline V gene encodes CDR1 MNHEY and CDR2 SVGEGT. This CDR3 contains 12 residues. Trimming removed 2 bases from V and 12 bases from J, with 11 bases in between. The CDR3 DNA reads as TGTGCCAGCAGTTACCCCCCCCCGGGGCAGTTCTTC. This gives the protein CASSYPPPGQFF.

This chain uses TRBV20-1 with TRBJ2-4; TRBD1 agrees at 10 bases. The CDR3 sequence is 15 residues long. V lost 1 base and J lost 8; bases outside the gene matches: 8. Per the germline V gene, CDR1 is DFQATT and CDR2 is SNEGSKA (reference sequence). The chain's CDR3 is CSARVWGQGLDIQYF. CDR3 bases: TGCAGTGCTAGAGTATGGGGACAGGGGTTGGACATTCAGTACTTC.

This clonotype appeared many times. V usage is TRBV6-2 or TRBV6-3 and J usage is TRBJ2-5; 11 bases align to TRBD2. The CDR3 is made up of 15 amino acids. Germline-derived CDR1 and CDR2 are MNHEY and SVGEGT. The ends lost 7 bases at V and 0 bases at J; junction bases unmatched: 4. The CDR3 here is CASTEGLADQETQYF. The CDR3 DNA is TGTGCCAGCACAGAGGGACTAGCGGACCAAGAGACCCAGTACTTC.

The chain links TRBV20-1 to TRBJ2-1, with TRBD2 matching over 7 bases. The CDR3 covers 12 residues. CDR1 and CDR2 from the germline V gene are DFQATT and SNEGSKA (reference sequence). After removal of 7 bases from V and 4 bases from J, the junction contained 4 bases not matched to a gene. Here the CDR3 reads CSGGEGYNEQFF. The CDR3, as DNA: TGCAGTGGAGGGGAGGGATACAATGAGCAGTTCTTC.